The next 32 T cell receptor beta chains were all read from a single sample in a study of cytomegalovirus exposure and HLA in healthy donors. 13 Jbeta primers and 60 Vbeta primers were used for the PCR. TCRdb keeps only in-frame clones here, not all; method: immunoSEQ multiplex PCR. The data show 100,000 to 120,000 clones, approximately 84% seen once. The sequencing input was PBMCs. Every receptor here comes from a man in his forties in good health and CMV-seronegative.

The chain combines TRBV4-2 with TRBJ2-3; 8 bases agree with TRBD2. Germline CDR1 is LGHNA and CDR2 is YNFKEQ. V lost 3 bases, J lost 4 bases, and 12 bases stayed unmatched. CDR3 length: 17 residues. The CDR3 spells CASSQSLRGGRPDTQYF. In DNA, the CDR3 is TGTGCCAGCAGCCAGTCCTTACGGGGGGGCCGTCCAGATACGCAGTATTTT.

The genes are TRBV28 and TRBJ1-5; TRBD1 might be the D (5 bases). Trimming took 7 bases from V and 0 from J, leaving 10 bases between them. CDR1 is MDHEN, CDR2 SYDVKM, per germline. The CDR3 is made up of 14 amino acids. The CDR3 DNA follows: TGTGCCAGCAAGACAGTGCATAGCAATCAGCCCCAGCATTTT. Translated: CASKTVHSNQPQHF.

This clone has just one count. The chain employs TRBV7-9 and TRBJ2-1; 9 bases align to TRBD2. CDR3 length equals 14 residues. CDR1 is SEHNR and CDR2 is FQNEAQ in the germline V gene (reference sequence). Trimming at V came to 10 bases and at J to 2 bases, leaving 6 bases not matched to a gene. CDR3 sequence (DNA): TGTGCCACCATAGCGGGGGCCGCCTACAATGAGCAGTTCTTC. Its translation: CATIAGAAYNEQFF.

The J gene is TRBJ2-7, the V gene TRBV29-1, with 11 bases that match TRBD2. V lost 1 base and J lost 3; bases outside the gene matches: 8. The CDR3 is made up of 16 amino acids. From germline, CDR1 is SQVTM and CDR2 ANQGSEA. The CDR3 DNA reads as TGCAGCGTTGAAGGTGTCACTAGCGGGGGATACTACGAGCAGTACTTC. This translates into CSVEGVTSGGYYEQYF.

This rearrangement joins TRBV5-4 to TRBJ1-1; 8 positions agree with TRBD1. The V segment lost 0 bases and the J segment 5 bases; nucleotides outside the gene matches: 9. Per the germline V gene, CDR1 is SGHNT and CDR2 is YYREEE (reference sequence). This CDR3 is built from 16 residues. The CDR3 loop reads CASSLGAGGLGTEAFF. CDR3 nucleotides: TGTGCCAGCAGCTTGGGGGCAGGGGGCTTAGGGACTGAAGCTTTCTTT. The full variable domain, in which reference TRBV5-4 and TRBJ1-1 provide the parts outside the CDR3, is ETGVTQSPTHLIKTRGQQVTLRCSSQSGHNTVSWYQQALGQGPQFIFQYYREEENGRGNFPPRFSGLQFPNYSSELNVNALELDDSALYLCASSLGAGGLGTEAFFGQGTRLTVV.

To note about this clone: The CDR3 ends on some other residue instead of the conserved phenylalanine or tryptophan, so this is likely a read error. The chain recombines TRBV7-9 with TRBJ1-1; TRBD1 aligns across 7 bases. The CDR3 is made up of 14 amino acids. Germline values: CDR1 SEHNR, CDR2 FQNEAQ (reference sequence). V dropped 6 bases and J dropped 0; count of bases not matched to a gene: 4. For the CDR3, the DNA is TGTGCCAGCAGGCTAGGGACAGTGAACACTGAAGCTTTCGTT. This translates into CASRLGTVNTEAFV.

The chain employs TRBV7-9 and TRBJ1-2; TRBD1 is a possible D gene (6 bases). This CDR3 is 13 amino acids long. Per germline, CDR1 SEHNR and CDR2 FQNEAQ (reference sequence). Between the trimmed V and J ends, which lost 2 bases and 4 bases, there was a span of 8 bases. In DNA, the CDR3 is TGTGCCAGCAGCTTAACAGGGCTCTATGGCTACACCTTC. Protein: CASSLTGLYGYTF.

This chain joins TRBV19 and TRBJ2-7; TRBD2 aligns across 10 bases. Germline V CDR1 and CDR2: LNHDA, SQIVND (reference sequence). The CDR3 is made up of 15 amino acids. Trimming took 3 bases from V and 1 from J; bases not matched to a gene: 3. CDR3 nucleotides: TGTGCCAGTAGTATGGGACTAGCGAAGTCCTACGAGCAGTACTTC. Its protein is CASSMGLAKSYEQYF.

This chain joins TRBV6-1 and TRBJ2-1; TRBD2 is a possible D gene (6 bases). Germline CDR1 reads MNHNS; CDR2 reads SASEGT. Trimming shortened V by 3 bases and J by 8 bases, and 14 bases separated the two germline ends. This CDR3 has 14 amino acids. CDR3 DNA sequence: TGTGCCAGCAGTGACCGGACTAATTCGGATGAGCAGTTCTTC. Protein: CASSDRTNSDEQFF.

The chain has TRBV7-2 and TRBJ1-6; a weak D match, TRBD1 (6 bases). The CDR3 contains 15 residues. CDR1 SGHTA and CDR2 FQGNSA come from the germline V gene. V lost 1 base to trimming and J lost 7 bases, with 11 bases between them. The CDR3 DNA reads TGTGCCAGCAGCTTAGTAGGACAGACAAATTCACCCCTCCACTTT. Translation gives CASSLVGQTNSPLHF. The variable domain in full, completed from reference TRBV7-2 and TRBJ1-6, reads GAGVSQSPSNKVTEKGKDVELRCDPISGHTALYWYRQSLGQGLEFLIYFQGNSAPDKSGLPSDRFSAERTGGSVSTLTIQRTQQEDSAVYLCASSLVGQTNSPLHFGNGTRLTVT.

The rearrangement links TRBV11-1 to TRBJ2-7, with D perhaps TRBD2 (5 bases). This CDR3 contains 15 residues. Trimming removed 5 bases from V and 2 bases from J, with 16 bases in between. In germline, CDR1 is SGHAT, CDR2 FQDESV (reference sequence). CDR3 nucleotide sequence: TGTGCCAGCAGCAACCGGACTCACCACCCCTACGAGCAGTACTTC. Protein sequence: CASSNRTHHPYEQYF.

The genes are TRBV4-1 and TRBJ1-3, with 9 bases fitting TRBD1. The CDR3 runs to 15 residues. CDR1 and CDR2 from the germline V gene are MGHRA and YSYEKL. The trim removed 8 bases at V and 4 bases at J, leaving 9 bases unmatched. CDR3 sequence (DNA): TGCGCCAGCTCTGAACAGGGGGCGCAAGGAAACACCATATATTTT. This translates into CASSEQGAQGNTIYF.

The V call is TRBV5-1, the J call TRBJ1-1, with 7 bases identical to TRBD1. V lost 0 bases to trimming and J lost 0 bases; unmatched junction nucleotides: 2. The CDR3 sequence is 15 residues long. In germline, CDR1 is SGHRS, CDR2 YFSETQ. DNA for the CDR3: TGCGCCAGCAGCTTGGTAGGGGGCCTGAACACTGAAGCTTTCTTT. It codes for CASSLVGGLNTEAFF.

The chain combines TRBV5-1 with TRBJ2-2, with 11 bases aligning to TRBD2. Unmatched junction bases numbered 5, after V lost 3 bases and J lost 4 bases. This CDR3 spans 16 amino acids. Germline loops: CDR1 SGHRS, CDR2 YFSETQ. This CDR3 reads CASSSLTSGATGELFF. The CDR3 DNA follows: TGCGCCAGCAGCTCCTTGACTAGCGGGGCCACCGGGGAGCTGTTTTTT.

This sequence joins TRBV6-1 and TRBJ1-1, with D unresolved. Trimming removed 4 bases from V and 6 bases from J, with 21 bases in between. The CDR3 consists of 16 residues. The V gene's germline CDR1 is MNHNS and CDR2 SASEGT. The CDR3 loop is CASSADNTIFSAEAFF. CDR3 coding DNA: TGTGCCAGCAGTGCAGATAATACAATCTTCAGCGCTGAAGCTTTCTTT.

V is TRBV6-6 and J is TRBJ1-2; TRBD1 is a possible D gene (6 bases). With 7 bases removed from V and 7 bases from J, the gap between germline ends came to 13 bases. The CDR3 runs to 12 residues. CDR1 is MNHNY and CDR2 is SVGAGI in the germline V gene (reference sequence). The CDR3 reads CASTTGSAGYTF. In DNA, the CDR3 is TGTGCCAGCACCACAGGGTCTGCTGGCTACACCTTC.

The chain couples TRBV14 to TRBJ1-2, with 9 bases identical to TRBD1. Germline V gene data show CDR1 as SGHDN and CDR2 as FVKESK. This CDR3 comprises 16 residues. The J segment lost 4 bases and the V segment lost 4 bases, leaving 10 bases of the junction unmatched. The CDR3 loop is CASSLSYRGRGYGYTF. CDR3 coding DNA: TGTGCCAGCAGCCTAAGTTACAGGGGGCGAGGCTATGGCTACACCTTC.

CDR3 nucleotide sequence: TGTGCCAGTAGGCTCCCAGGGAACAATCAGCCCCAGCATTTT. It specifies CASRLPGNNQPQHF. The V gene is TRBV15, the J gene TRBJ1-5, with a weak D call TRBD1 (5 bases). The CDR3 consists of 14 residues. The V end lost 10 bases, the J end lost 3 bases, and 16 bases lay between the germline ends. Germline values: CDR1 LNHNV, CDR2 YYDKDF (reference sequence).

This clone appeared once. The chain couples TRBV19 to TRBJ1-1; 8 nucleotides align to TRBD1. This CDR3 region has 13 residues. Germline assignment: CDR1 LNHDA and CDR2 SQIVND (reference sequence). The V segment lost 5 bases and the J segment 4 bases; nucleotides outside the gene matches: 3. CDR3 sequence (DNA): TGTGCCAGTAGTGAACAGGGGGGCACTGAAGCTTTCTTT. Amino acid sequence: CASSEQGGTEAFF.

CDR3 in amino acids: CASREAGQRWETQYF. CDR3 DNA sequence: TGTGCCAGCAGAGAAGCTGGACAGAGGTGGGAGACCCAGTACTTC. The J gene is TRBJ2-5, the V gene TRBV27; perhaps TRBD1 as D (6 bases). Between the trimmed V and J ends, which lost 6 bases and 5 bases, there was a span of 19 bases. There are 15 residues in the CDR3. Germline V CDR1 and CDR2: MNHEY, SMNVEV (reference sequence).

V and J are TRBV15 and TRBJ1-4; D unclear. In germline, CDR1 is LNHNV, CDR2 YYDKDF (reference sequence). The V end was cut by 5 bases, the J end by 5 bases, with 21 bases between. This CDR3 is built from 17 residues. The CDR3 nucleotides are TGTGCCACCAGCTTCCGCCTAGGCGGGAGTAAGAATGAAAAACTGTTTTTT. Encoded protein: CATSFRLGGSKNEKLFF.

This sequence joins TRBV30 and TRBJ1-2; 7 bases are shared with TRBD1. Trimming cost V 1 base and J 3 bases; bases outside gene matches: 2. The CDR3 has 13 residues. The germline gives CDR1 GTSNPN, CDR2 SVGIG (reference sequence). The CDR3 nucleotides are TGTGCCTGGAGTGACACAGGGGACTATGGCTACACCTTC. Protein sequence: CAWSDTGDYGYTF.

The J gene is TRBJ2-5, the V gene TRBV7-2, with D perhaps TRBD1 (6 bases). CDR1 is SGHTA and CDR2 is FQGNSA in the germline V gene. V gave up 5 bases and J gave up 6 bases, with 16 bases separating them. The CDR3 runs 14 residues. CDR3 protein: CASSPGPGVQTQYF. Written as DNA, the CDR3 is TGTGCCAGCAGCCCCGGTCCAGGGGTACAGACCCAGTACTTC. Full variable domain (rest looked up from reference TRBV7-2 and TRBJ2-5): GAGVSQSPSNKVTEKGKDVELRCDPISGHTALYWYRQSLGQGLEFLIYFQGNSAPDKSGLPSDRFSAERTGGSVSTLTIQRTQQEDSAVYLCASSPGPGVQTQYFGPGTRLLVL.

CDR3 residues: CASSTSAGTYGYTF. In DNA form, the CDR3 reads TGTGCCAGCAGCACCTCGGCGGGGACCTATGGCTACACCTTC. The chain recombines TRBV4-2 with TRBJ1-2; D is perhaps TRBD1 (5 bases). CDR1 is LGHNA and CDR2 is YNFKEQ in the germline V gene. V was clipped by 5 bases and J by 4 bases, with 14 bases between them. The CDR3 covers 14 residues.

The CDR3: CASSSTSGEGETQYF. The CDR3 nucleotides are TGTGCCAGCAGCTCTACTAGCGGGGAGGGGGAGACCCAGTACTTC. V is TRBV7-9 and J is TRBJ2-5; TRBD2 agrees at 10 bases. CDR3 length: 15 residues. Germline lookup yields CDR1 SEHNR and CDR2 FQNEAQ (reference sequence). V lost 4 bases to trimming and J lost 5 bases; unmatched junction nucleotides: 7.

The CDR3 here is CASSLAVGGVEGQPQHF. CDR3 bases: TGTGCCAGCAGCTTGGCCGTGGGGGGGGTGGAGGGTCAGCCCCAGCATTTT. The chain combines TRBV5-6 with TRBJ1-5; TRBD1 might be the D (5 bases). Trimming cost V 0 bases and J 6 bases, with 19 bases left between them. There are 17 residues in the CDR3. The V gene's germline CDR1 is SGHDT and CDR2 YYEEEE.

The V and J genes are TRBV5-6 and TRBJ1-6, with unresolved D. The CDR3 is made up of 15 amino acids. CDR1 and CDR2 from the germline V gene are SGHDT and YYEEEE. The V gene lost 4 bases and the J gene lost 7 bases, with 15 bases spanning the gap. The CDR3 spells CASSDYGRGNSPLHF. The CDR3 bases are TGTGCCAGCAGCGATTATGGACGGGGAAATTCACCCCTCCACTTT.

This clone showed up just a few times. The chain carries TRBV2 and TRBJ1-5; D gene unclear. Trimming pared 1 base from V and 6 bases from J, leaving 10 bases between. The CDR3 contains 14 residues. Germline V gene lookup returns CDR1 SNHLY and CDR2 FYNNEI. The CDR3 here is CASSEGVGSQPQHF. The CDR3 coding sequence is TGTGCCAGCAGTGAAGGAGTTGGTAGTCAGCCCCAGCATTTT. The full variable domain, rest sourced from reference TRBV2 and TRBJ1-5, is EPEVTQTPSHQVTQMGQEVILRCVPISNHLYFYWYRQILGQKVEFLVSFYNNEISEKSEIFDDQFSVERPDGSNFTLKIRSTKLEDSAMYFCASSEGVGSQPQHFGDGTRLSIL.

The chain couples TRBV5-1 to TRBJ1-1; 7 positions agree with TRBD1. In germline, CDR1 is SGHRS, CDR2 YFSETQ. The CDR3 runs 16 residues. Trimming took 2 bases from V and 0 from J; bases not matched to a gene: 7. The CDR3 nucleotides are TGCGCCAGCAGCTTAGGACAGGCCCCAATGAACACTGAAGCTTTCTTT. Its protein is CASSLGQAPMNTEAFF.

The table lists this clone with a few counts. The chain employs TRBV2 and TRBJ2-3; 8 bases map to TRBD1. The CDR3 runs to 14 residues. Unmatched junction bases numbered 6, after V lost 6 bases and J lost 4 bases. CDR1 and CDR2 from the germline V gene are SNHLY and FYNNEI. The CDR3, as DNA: TGTGCCAGCAGCCAGGGGGCAAGAGCAGATACGCAGTATTTT. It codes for CASSQGARADTQYF. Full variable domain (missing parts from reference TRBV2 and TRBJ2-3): EPEVTQTPSHQVTQMGQEVILRCVPISNHLYFYWYRQILGQKVEFLVSFYNNEISEKSEIFDDQFSVERPDGSNFTLKIRSTKLEDSAMYFCASSQGARADTQYFGPGTRLTVL.

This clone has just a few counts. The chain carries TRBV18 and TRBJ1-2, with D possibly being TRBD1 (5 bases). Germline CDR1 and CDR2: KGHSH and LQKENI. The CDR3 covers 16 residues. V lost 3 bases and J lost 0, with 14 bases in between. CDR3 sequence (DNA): TGTGCCAGCTCACCGATTCCCGGGGGGTCTAACTATGGCTACACCTTC. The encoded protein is CASSPIPGGSNYGYTF.

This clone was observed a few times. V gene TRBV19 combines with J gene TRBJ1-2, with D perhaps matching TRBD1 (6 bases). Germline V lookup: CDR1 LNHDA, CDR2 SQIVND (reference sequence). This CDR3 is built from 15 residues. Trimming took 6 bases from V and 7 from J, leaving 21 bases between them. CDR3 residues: CASSRNRELSGGYTF. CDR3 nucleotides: TGTGCCAGTAGCCGTAACAGGGAACTTAGTGGTGGCTACACCTTC.